Sequencing of this T cell receptor (beta chain) was carried out in a study of blood T cells in healthy people across ages. Whole-study results and caveats: The percentage of naive T cells correlated strongly with TCR beta diversity.

Of note for this clonotype: The antigen is undetermined.

The draw of peripheral blood yielded around 10 milliliters from each donor. Through a sample-barcoded 5' primer and a J-beta primer mix, a second PCR was run for roughly 6 to 12 cycles. TCRdb processed the 5' RACE reads anew with MiXCR; each CDR3 protein has one entry. In the table there are roughly 930,000 distinct CDR3 sequences, 45% to 50% of which are singletons. The sequenced sample was blood. The clonotype was recovered from a man aged 25 to 40 in good health.

The CDR3 region has the DNA TGCAGTGCTAGAGGTCCGGGGGGCACAGATACGCAGTATTTT. Protein product: CSARGPGGTDTQYF. The chain employs TRBV20-1 and TRBJ2-3; a weak D match, TRBD2 (6 bases). V gave up 1 base and J gave up 1 base, with 9 bases separating them. CDR1 and CDR2 from the germline V gene are DFQATT and SNEGSKA (reference sequence). CDR3 length: 14 amino acids.